This T cell receptor beta chain derives from a study of regulatory T cells in long-lasting Graves disease (dated by TCRdb to the early 2020s). Regarding the study in general: Patients with newly diagnosed Graves' disease had been on antithyroid drugs for under 3 months. Peripheral blood TCR sequencing and RNA sequencing compared persistent Graves' disease patients with newly diagnosed Graves' disease patients. The study was conducted in China and was registered as a clinical trial. A total of 33 samples underwent TCR sequencing, from 13 patients with persistent Graves' disease and 20 or so patients with newly diagnosed Graves' disease. What the study reported, not specific to this receptor: The authors noted that the small sample size was a limitation that may lower accuracy. Peripheral blood alone was examined, since thyroid tissue, which constituted the primary lesion, could not be accessed. More public clonotypes were shared among persistent patients (around 3,000) than among newly diagnosed patients (under 1,000). Sequencing and analysis were limited to the TCR beta chain. Lower TCR Shannon entropy and fewer highly expanded clones were observed in persistent Graves' disease patients than in newly diagnosed patients, which suggested clonal expansion. Preferential use of TRBV28, TRBJ1-2 and TRBJ2-5 was observed in persistent disease, whereas TRBV20-1 and TRBJ2-1 were favored in newly diagnosed disease.

Trimming removed 0 bases from V and 1 base from J; the gene matches leave 9 bases unexplained. The CDR3 numbers 18 residues from cysteine through phenylalanine. This entry keeps only the CDR3 DNA: 54 bases, framed from base 1. The germline V gene encodes CDR1 LNHDA and CDR2 SQIVND (reference sequence). Concerning this clonotype itself: The target of this receptor is not known. One base away there is no much larger clone; base qualities are not given.

Libraries were constructed by multiplex PCR. Sequencing took place on an Illumina HiSeq 4000. To build TCR beta libraries, CDR3 regions were amplified by Arm-PCR using iRepertoire HTBI primers. Before sequencing, the PCR products went through gel purification. On the study's bioinformatics: Gene usage analysis of CDR3 amino acid clonotypes relied on the approximately 60 TRBV and around 14 TRBJ segments identified across samples. COPE and FqMerger were used to merge the filtered high-quality paired reads into contigs. BLAST was used to align contigs to IMGT TRBV, TRBD and TRBJ reference genes, and CDR3 was defined according to IMGT. Any clonotype with a frequency above 0.1% was counted as a highly expanded clone. Shannon entropy was used to measure repertoire diversity, and the Gini coefficient was used to measure V-J evenness. Clonotypes shared by more than one individual were considered public. TCRdb reprocessed the public reads (quality trimming at Q25 with fastp, clone calling with MiXCR) and kept in-frame beta chains. For every CDR3 protein sequence, its rows merge into one entry that carries the most common genes and DNA. The V and J calls here are based on TCRdb, not the publication. The sample yields around 500,000 distinct CDR3 sequences; 15% to 20% were counted once. The top ten hold around 25% of the sample.

Interpreted using the paper, the time point label stands for: newly diagnosed GD, antithyroid drugs for less than 3 months. For both TCR sequencing and RNA sequencing, RNA was extracted from PBMCs using TRIzol. The diagnosis of Graves' disease was made according to American Thyroid Association guidelines. The patients came from an endocrinology department in Xi'an, China. From each patient, 7.5 to 10 milliliters of peripheral blood was collected into an EDTA anticoagulant tube. Ficoll Paque Plus density gradient separation was used to isolate PBMCs, and no further T cell sorting was performed. An Agilent 2100 Bioanalyzer and agarose gel were used to assess RNA quality, and a NanoDrop 2000 was used to measure RNA concentration. These data also featured in a second study, about T cells in Graves' hyperthyroidism and ophthalmopathy. In that second paper, the authors write: Stable Graves' hyperthyroidism was defined as the absence of progression to ophthalmopathy over 18 months of follow-up. The hyperthyroidism patients were between 18 and 65 years old and newly diagnosed, with a disease duration of less than 2 months. Exclusion was applied to patients with uncontrolled infections, other autoimmune diseases, pregnancy or lactation. Diagnoses were based on clinical symptoms, serum thyroxine and TRAb, thyroid ultrasound and orbital computed tomography. The first round of RT-PCR for the TCR CDR3 was performed with the HTBI primer set and the Qiagen OneStep RT-PCR kit. Most expanded thyroid clonotypes (frequency above 0.001) were also found in blood, which suggests that blood repertoires may mirror thyroid immune responses. Ophthalmopathy was separated from stable hyperthyroidism by a 13 V-J signature model, with roughly 88% sensitivity and 81% to 82% specificity obtained in cross-validation and 80%/75% obtained in testing. In validation, the model predicted progression to ophthalmopathy a median of roughly 6.1 months before onset, with about 71% sensitivity and 72.22% specificity. TCR V-J signatures able to tell the groups apart were searched for in a discovery cohort of 100 or so patients, of whom fewer than 45 had Graves' ophthalmopathy and 57 had stable Graves' hyperthyroidism. Prospective prediction of ophthalmopathy was tested in an independent validation cohort of 18 to 20 hyperthyroidism patients and around 16 patients who later progressed to ophthalmopathy. The 100 discovery patients were divided at random into training and test sets in a 7:3 ratio. In about 6 Graves' hyperthyroidism patients, the study also compared T-cell repertoires from thyroid tissue with T-cell repertoires from blood. Once sampling was done, hyperthyroidism patients were given methimazole at a starting dose of 30 mg daily, whereas ophthalmopathy patients were given high-dose intravenous methylprednisolone. Libraries were constructed in a second round of multiplex PCR, after which size selection and purification were carried out. Paired-end sequencing of the libraries was performed with 100 bp reads on an Illumina HiSeq2000. Raw data were processed with SOAPnuke, discarding reads with adapters, uncalled bases, mean Phred below 15, or no exact constant-primer or identifier match. High-quality paired reads were merged using COPE v1.2.5, and each unique nucleotide sequence was defined as a clonotype. MiTCR v1.1 was used to align the clonotypes against IMGT TRBV, TRBD and TRBJ reference segments. Only V-J combinations with frequency above 0.0001, covering 99% to 99.2% of repertoires, were analysed. The TCS score was defined as F50 (clonal expansion) divided by E x V (chaos), with BLOSUM62-based TCRdist calculated between CDR3 peptides within each V-J. Welch's t-statistics and random forest reduced approximately 520 V-J features to 13, which were used in a naive Bayes classifier (R e1071). Sample size was not statistically predetermined, and investigators were not blinded to group allocation. The paper describes TCR Vbeta CDR3 sequencing of 135 peripheral blood samples, made up of 40 to 45 ophthalmopathy patients, 70 to 75 hyperthyroidism patients and 17 progressor patients.

This clonotype was obtained from a woman aged 35-65 years with Graves disease. Donor details come from another sample of the same person, matched by shared clones. The V and J segments used are TRBV19 and TRBJ2-3, with 8 bases aligning to TRBD2. Source: peripheral blood mononuclear cells (PBMCs), taken at new diagnosis, from a patient treated with antithyroid drugs. The base sequence is TGTGCCAGTAGTATAGACCGGGGGGGATTGTTCGGCACAGATACGCAGTATTTT. This sequence encodes CASSIDRGGLFGTDTQYF.